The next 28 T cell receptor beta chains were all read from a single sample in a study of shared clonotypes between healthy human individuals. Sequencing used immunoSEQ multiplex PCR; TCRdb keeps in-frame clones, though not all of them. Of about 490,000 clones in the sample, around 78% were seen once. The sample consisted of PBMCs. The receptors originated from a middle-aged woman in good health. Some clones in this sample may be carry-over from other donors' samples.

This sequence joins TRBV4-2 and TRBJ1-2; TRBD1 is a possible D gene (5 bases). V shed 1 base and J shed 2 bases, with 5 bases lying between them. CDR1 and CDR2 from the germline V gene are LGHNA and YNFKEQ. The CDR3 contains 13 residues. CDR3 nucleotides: TGTGCCAGCAGCCAAGGGACAAACTATGGCTACACCTTC. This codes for CASSQGTNYGYTF.

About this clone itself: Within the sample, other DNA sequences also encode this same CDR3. In nucleotides, the CDR3 is TGTGCCAGCAGCTTGGGGGGCACTAATGAAAAACTGTTTTTT. Its translation: CASSLGGTNEKLFF. The gene calls are TRBV7-2 and TRBJ1-4; D may be TRBD1 (6 bases). V gave up 3 bases and J gave up 2 bases, with 7 bases separating them. CDR1 is SGHTA and CDR2 is FQGNSA in the germline V gene. The CDR3 spans 14 residues.

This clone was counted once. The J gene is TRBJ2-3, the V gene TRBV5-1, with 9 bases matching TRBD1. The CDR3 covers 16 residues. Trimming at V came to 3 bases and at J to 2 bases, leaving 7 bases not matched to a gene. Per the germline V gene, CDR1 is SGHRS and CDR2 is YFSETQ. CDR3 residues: CASSYGQGLYTDTQYF. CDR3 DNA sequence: TGCGCCAGCAGCTATGGACAGGGGCTTTACACAGATACGCAGTATTTT.

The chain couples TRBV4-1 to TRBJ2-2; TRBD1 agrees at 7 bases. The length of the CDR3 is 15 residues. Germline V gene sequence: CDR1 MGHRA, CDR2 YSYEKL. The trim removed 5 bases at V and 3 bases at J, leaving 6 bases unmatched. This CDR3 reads CASSFRDRYTGELFF. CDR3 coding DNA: TGCGCCAGCAGCTTCCGGGACAGATACACCGGGGAGCTGTTTTTT.

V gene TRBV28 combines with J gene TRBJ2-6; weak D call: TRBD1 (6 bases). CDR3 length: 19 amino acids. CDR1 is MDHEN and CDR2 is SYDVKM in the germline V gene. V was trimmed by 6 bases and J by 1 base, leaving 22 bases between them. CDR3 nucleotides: TGTGCCAGCAGCGCGCTCATCCAAGGGGGAATTTCTGGGGCCAACGTCCTGACTTTC. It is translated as CASSALIQGGISGANVLTF.

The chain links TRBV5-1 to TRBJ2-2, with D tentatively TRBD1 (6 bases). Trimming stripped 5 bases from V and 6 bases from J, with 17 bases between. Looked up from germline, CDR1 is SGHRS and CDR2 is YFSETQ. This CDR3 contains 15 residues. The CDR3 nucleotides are TGCGCCAGCAGGGTTCAACAGGGTGATTCCGGGGAGCTGTTTTTT. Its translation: CASRVQQGDSGELFF.

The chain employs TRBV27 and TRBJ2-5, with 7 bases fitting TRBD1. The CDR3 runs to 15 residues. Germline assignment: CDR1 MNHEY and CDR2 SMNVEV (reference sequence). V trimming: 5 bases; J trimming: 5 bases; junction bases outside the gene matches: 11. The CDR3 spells CASSPSTGLKETQYF. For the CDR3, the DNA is TGTGCCAGCAGTCCTTCGACAGGGTTGAAGGAGACCCAGTACTTC.

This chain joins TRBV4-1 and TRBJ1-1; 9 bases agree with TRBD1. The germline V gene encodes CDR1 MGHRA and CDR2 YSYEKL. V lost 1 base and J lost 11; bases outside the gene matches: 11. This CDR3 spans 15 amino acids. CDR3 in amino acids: CASSQVIQGATGAFF. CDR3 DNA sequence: TGCGCCAGCAGCCAAGTTATACAGGGGGCGACGGGGGCTTTCTTT.

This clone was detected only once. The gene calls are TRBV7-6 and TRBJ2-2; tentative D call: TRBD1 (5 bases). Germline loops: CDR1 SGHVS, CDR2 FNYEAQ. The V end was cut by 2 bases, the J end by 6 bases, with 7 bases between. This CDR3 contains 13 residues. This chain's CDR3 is CASSLTTAGELFF. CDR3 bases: TGTGCCAGCAGCTTAACGACAGCCGGGGAGCTGTTTTTT.

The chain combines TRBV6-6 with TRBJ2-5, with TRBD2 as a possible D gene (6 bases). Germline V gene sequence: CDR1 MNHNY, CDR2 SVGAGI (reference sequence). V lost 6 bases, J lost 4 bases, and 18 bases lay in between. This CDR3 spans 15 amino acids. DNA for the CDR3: TGTGCCAGCAGCTCCCCCTGGTCGGGGGTAGAGACCCAGTACTTC. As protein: CASSSPWSGVETQYF.

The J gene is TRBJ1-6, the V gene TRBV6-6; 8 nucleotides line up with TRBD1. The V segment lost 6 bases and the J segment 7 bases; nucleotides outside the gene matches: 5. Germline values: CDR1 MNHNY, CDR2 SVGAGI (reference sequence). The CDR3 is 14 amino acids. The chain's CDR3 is CASRPTGGNSPLHF. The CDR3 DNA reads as TGTGCCAGCAGGCCCACAGGGGGGAATTCACCCCTCCACTTT.

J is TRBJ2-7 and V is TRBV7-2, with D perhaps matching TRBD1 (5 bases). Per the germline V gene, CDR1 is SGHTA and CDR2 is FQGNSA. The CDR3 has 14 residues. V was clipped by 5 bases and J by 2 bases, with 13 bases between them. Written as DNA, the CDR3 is TGTGCCAGCAGCCCGTTGACAGCTACCTACGAGCAGTACTTC. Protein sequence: CASSPLTATYEQYF. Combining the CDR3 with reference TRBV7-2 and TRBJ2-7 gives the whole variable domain GAGVSQSPSNKVTEKGKDVELRCDPISGHTALYWYRQSLGQGLEFLIYFQGNSAPDKSGLPSDRFSAERTGGSVSTLTIQRTQQEDSAVYLCASSPLTATYEQYFGPGTRLTVT.

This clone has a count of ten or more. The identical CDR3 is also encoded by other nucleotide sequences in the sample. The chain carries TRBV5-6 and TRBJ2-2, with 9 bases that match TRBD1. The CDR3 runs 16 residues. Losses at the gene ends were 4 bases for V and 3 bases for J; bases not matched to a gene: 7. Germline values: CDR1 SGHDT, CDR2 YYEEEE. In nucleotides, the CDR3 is TGTGCCAGCAGCCCTGGGACAGGGCGGGACACCGGGGAGCTGTTTTTT. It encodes CASSPGTGRDTGELFF.

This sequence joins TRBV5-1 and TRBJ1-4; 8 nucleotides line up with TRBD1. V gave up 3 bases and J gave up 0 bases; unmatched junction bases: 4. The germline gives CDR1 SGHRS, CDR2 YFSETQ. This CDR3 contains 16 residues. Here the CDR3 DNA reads TGCGCCAGCAGCTCCGGACAGGGAACAACTAATGAAAAACTGTTTTTT. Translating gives CASSSGQGTTNEKLFF.

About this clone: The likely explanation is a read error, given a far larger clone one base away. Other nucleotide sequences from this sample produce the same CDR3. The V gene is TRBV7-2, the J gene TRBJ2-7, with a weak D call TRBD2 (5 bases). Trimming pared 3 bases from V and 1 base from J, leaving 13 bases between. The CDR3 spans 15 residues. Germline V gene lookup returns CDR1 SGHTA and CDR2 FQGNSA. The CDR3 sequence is CASSFDPTSSYEQYF. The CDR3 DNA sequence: TGTGCCAGCAGCTTCGATCCTACTAGTTCCTACGAGCAGTACTTC.

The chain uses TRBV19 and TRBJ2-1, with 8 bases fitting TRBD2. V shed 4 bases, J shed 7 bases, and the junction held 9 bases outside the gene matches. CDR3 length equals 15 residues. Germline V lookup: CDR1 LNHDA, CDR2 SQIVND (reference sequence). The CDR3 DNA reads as TGTGCCAGTAGTACCTCCCGCGGGGGGCTGAATGAGCAGTTCTTC. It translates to CASSTSRGGLNEQFF.

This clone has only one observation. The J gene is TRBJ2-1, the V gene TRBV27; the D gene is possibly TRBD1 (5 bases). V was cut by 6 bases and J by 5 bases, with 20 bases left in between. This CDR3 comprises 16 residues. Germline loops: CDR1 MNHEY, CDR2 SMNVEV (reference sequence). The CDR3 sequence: CASSNLGQGLNNEQFF. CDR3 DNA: TGTGCCAGCAGCAACCTTGGGCAGGGTCTGAACAATGAGCAGTTCTTC.

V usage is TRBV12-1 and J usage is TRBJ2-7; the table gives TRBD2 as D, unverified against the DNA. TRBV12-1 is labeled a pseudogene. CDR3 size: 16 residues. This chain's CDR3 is CASVYGGASYGYEQYF. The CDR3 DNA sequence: TGTGCCAGCGTATATGGGGGGGCTAGCTATGGTTACGAGCAGTACTTC.

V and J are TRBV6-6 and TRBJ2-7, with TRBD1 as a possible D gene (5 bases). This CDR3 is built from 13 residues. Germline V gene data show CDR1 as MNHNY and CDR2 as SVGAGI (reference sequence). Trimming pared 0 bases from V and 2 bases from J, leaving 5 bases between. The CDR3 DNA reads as TGTGCCAGCAGTTACTCGACAGCCTACGAGCAGTACTTC. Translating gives CASSYSTAYEQYF.

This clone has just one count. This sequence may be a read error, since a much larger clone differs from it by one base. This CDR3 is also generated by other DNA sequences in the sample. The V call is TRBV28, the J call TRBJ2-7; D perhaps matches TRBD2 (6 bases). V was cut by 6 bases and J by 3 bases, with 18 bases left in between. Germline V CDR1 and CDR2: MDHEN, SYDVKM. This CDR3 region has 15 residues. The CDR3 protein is CASSLRSGHRYEQYF. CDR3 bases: TGTGCCAGCAGCTTAAGGAGCGGGCACCGCTACGAGCAGTACTTC. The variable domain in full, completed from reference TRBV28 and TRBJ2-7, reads DVKVTQSSRYLVKRTGEKVFLECVQDMDHENMFWYRQDPGLGLRLIYFSYDVKMKEKGDIPEGYSVSREKKERFSLILESASTNQTSMYLCASSLRSGHRYEQYFGPGTRLTVT.

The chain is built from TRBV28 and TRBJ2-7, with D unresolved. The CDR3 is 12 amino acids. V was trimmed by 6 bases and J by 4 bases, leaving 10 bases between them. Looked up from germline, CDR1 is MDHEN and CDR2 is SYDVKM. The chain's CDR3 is CASSPTQYEQYF. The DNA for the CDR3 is TGTGCCAGCAGCCCCACCCAGTACGAGCAGTACTTC.

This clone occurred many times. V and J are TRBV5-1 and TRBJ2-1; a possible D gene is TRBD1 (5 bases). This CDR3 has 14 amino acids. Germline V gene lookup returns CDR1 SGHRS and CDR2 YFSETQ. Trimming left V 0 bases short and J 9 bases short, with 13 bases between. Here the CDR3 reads CASSLGLQVGEQFF. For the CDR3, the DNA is TGCGCCAGCAGCTTGGGATTACAGGTCGGTGAGCAGTTCTTC.

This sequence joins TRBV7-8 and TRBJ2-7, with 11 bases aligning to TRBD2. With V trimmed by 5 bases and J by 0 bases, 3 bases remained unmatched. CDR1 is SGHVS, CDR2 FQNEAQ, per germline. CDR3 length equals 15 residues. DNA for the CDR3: TGTGCCAGCAGCACGGGACTAGCGGACTCCTACGAGCAGTACTTC. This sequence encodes CASSTGLADSYEQYF.

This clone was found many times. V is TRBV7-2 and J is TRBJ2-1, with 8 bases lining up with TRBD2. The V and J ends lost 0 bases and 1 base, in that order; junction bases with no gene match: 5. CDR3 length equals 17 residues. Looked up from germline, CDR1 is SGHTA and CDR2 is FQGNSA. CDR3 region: CASSLAWSGRSYNEQFF. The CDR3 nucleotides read TGTGCCAGCAGCTTAGCGTGGAGCGGGAGATCCTACAATGAGCAGTTCTTC.

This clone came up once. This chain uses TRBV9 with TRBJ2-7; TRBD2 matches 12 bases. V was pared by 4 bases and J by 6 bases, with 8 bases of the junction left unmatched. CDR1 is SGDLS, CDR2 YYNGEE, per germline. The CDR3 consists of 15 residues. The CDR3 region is CASSPRLAGALEQYF. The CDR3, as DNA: TGTGCCAGCAGCCCCAGACTAGCGGGAGCCCTCGAGCAGTACTTC.

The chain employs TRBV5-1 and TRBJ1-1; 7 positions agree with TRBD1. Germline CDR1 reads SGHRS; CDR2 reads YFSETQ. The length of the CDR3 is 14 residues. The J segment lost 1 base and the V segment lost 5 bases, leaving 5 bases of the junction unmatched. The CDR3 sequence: CASRLQGTNTEAFF. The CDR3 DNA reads TGCGCCAGCAGACTACAGGGGACGAACACTGAAGCTTTCTTT.

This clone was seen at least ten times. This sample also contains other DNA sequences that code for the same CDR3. The CDR3 bases are TGCAGCGTCATCACTAGGACAGGGAACTATGGCTACACCTTC. Protein product: CSVITRTGNYGYTF. The chain links TRBV29-1 to TRBJ1-2; TRBD1 matches at 8 bases. CDR3 length: 14 residues. In germline, CDR1 is SQVTM, CDR2 ANQGSEA. With 6 bases clipped from V and 2 bases from J, the junction kept 8 bases outside the gene matches.

CDR3: CAISGSRAGDTQYF. In nucleotides, the CDR3 is TGTGCCATCAGTGGTTCCCGAGCGGGAGATACGCAGTATTTT. This chain links TRBV10-3 with TRBJ2-3, with D possibly being TRBD2 (6 bases). The germline V and J ends were trimmed by 4 bases and 5 bases, with 13 bases remaining between them. Looked up from germline, CDR1 is ENHRY and CDR2 is SYGVKD. CDR3 length equals 14 residues.